What follows is one T cell receptor (beta chain) and its context. These data come from a study of identical twins. TCRdb re-derived calls from the 5' RACE reads in MiXCR, one entry per CDR3 protein. The repertoire holds some 710,000 distinct CDR3 sequences, with approximately 6% as singletons. Sample: naive T cells sorted from blood. This TCR came from a man younger than 35 in good health.

Here the CDR3 reads CASSHRYRGRGTEAFF. CDR3 bases: TGTGCCAGCAGCCATCGCTACAGGGGGCGAGGCACTGAAGCTTTCTTT. J is TRBJ1-1 and V is TRBV7-6, with TRBD1 matching over 9 bases. Germline V gives CDR1 SGHVS, CDR2 FNYEAQ. V lost 5 bases to trimming and J lost 4 bases; unmatched junction nucleotides: 11. The CDR3 spans 16 residues.